A selection of T cell receptor beta chains follows, all from one sample in a study of T cell responses to AZD1222 COVID-19 vaccine. Clones were read by immunoSEQ multiplex PCR, and TCRdb kept only the in-frame ones, dropping some. The data contain approximately 190,000 clones, 94% of them singletons. Sample: peripheral blood, taken on day 0 of AZD1222 vaccination. These receptors were taken from an adult in good health. Both conserved end residues are part of each CDR3. D genes are given only for firm matches. For some rows the clone size is stated as once, few or many, or as a class when expanded; others skip it.

>TRBJ2-3|NA|NA|TRBV18
CASSPTLGVGDTQYF
TGTGCCAGCTCCCCTACATTGGGAGTTGGAGATACGCAGTATTTT
>TRBJ1-2|NA|NA|TRBV4-1
CASSQNHRERLVPNYGYTF
TGCGCCAGCAGCCAAAACCACAGGGAGAGACTAGTTCCCAACTATGGCTACACCTTC
>TRBJ1-1|NA|NA|TRBV28
CASSFWGAGTEAFF
TGTGCCAGCAGTTTCTGGGGGGCGGGCACTGAAGCTTTCTTT
>TRBJ1-1|once|NA|TRBV6-5
CASAAVTEAFF
TGTGCCAGCGCGGCTGTCACTGAAGCTTTCTTT
>TRBJ2-2|NA|NA|TRBV6-2/TRBV6-3
CASSYWGPANTGELFF
TGTGCCAGCAGTTATTGGGGGCCCGCGAACACCGGGGAGCTGTTTTTT
>TRBJ2-1|NA|NA|TRBV21-1
CASKGGWTGSNEQFF
TGTGCCAGCAAGGGAGGCTGGACTGGGAGTAATGAGCAGTTCTTC
>TRBJ1-5|NA|TRBD1|TRBV27
CASSPLPQGANQPQHF
TGTGCCAGCAGTCCACTTCCCCAGGGGGCGAATCAGCCCCAGCATTTT
>TRBJ1-4|NA|NA|TRBV28
CASLSGSGPYEKLFF
TGTGCCAGCTTATCCGGCAGTGGTCCCTACGAAAAACTGTTTTTT
>TRBJ2-3|NA|NA|TRBV7-9
CASRDSQVRDTQYF
TGTGCCAGCAGGGACAGTCAAGTCCGGGATACGCAGTATTTT
>TRBJ1-2|NA|NA|TRBV28
CASSIASNYGYTF
TGTGCCAGCAGTATTGCCTCTAACTATGGCTACACCTTC
>TRBJ1-4|NA|TRBD1|TRBV19
CASSMRTGAMKKLFF
TGTGCCAGTAGTATGAGGACAGGAGCTATGAAAAAACTGTTTTTT
>TRBJ1-3|NA|NA|TRBV5-1
CASSPGNSGNTIYF
TGCGCCAGCAGCCCGGGGAACTCTGGAAACACCATATATTTT
>TRBJ1-2|NA|TRBD1|TRBV27
CASSSWPSTGRSSGYTF
TGTGCCAGCAGTTCCTGGCCATCGACAGGGCGAAGTTCTGGCTACACCTTC
>TRBJ2-7|NA|NA|TRBV13
CASSSRGRRYEQYF
TGTGCCAGCAGCTCTCGGGGGAGGAGATACGAGCAGTACTTC
>TRBJ2-7|NA|TRBD1|TRBV12-3/TRBV12-4
CASSPDREDEQYF
TGTGCCAGCAGTCCGGACAGGGAGGACGAGCAGTACTTC
>TRBJ2-3|NA|NA|TRBV6-6
CASSYFVVSPADTQYF
TGTGCCAGCAGTTATTTTGTGGTCAGCCCCGCAGATACGCAGTATTTT